This T cell receptor beta chain is from a study of OX40 agonist ivuxolimab in advanced cancers. Assay used: immunoSEQ multiplex PCR; TCRdb lists only in-frame clones, some missing. The sample lists roughly 41,000 clones, over 75% occurring once. Study-level findings and limits: No determination was made of the antigen specificity of the expanded peripheral T cells.

Between the trimmed V and J ends, which lost 7 bases and 3 bases, there was a span of 12 bases. This CDR3 has 14 residues. Per the germline V gene, CDR1 is LNHDA and CDR2 is SQIVND (reference sequence). On this clone itself: No antigen is known for it.

This specimen consisted of CD4+ or CD8+ T cells sorted from blood, obtained in a trial of the OX40 agonist ivuxolimab. The sequence came from an adult with an advanced solid tumor such as melanoma, head and neck, liver or kidney cancer. The chain is built from TRBV19 and TRBJ2-2, with D possibly being TRBD1 (6 bases). For the CDR3, the DNA is TGTGCCAGTAAAACAGGGCCCCACACCGGGGAGCTGTTTTTT. The encoded protein is CASKTGPHTGELFF.